This is a list of T cell receptor beta chains from one sample in a study of post-analysis software for immune sequencing data. TCRdb analysed the PCR reads with MiXCR anew, one entry per CDR3 protein. The data show hundreds of thousands of distinct CDR3 sequences, roughly 30% seen once. The source material was blood. All receptors derive from a girl aged 10 to 17 with multiple sclerosis. Each CDR3 is given with its conserved first and last residue. The order of the fields is V gene, J gene, clone size, D gene, CDR3 protein, CDR3 DNA. The D gene is left open where the match is weak. The size field is filled for only some rows; it gives once, few, many or a size class.

TRBV5-1	TRBJ2-7	-	TRBD2	CASSMRTSGYNEQYF	TGCGCCAGCAGCATGAGGACTAGCGGGTACAATGAGCAGTACTTC
TRBV7-2	TRBJ1-5	-	-	CASRRGGRNQPQHF	TGTGCCAGCAGAAGGGGGGGGAGAAATCAGCCCCAGCATTTT
TRBV7-9	TRBJ1-4	few	-	CASRTTAGRNEKLFF	TGTGCCAGCAGGACTACCGCGGGTAGGAATGAAAAACTGTTTTTT
TRBV28	TRBJ2-7	many	-	CASSLPTVTYEQYF	TGTGCCAGCAGTTTACCCACAGTTACCTACGAGCAGTACTTC
TRBV20-1	TRBJ2-7	-	-	CSAKAGLAFNEQYF	TGCAGTGCTAAGGCCGGGCTAGCTTTCAATGAGCAGTACTTC
TRBV15	TRBJ1-1	few	TRBD1	CATSRSGGRGRGEAFF	TGTGCCACCAGCAGATCAGGGGGCAGGGGGCGAGGTGAAGCTTTCTTT
TRBV15	TRBJ2-1	-	TRBD2	CATSRGAGGLRNEQFF	TGTGCCACCAGCAGAGGAGCGGGAGGGCTCCGCAATGAGCAGTTCTTC
TRBV7-9	TRBJ2-6	many	-	CASRLSGANVLTF	TGTGCCAGCAGGCTCTCTGGGGCCAACGTCCTGACTTTC
TRBV20-1	TRBJ1-4	few	-	CSARDSRALPNEKLFF	TGCAGTGCTAGAGATAGCAGGGCCCTTCCCAATGAAAAACTGTTTTTT
TRBV7-9	TRBJ1-1	few	TRBD1	CASSPTGAATEAFF	TGTGCCAGCAGCCCCACAGGGGCGGCCACTGAAGCTTTCTTT
TRBV27	TRBJ2-7	-	TRBD1	CASSYSGQGNYEQYF	TGTGCCAGCAGTTACTCAGGACAGGGGAACTACGAGCAGTACTTC
TRBV5-1	TRBJ2-7	few	-	CASSSVRTADGEQYF	TGCGCCAGCAGTTCGGTCAGGACCGCTGACGGCGAGCAGTACTTC
TRBV29-1	TRBJ2-5	many	-	CSVEQTKETQYF	TGCAGCGTTGAACAGACCAAAGAGACCCAGTACTTC
TRBV7-2	TRBJ2-1	-	TRBD2	CASSLRDSGRAYNEQFF	TGTGCCAGCAGCTTGCGAGATAGCGGGAGGGCCTACAATGAGCAGTTCTTC
TRBV7-9	TRBJ2-1	-	TRBD2	CASEVAGPEQFF	TGTGCCAGTGAGGTAGCGGGCCCTGAGCAGTTCTTC
TRBV5-1	TRBJ2-1	many	TRBD2	CASRALAGGDNEQFF	TGCGCCAGCAGGGCACTAGCGGGAGGCGACAATGAGCAGTTCTTC
TRBV5-1	TRBJ2-7	-	-	CASSPSEKSSSYEQYF	TGCGCCAGCAGTCCCAGCGAGAAGAGTAGCTCCTACGAGCAGTACTTC
TRBV10-3	TRBJ1-6	few	-	CAISDRGRDNSPLHF	TGTGCCATCAGTGACAGGGGAAGGGATAATTCACCCCTCCACTTT
TRBV28	TRBJ1-5	once	-	CASSGRGRSQPQHF	TGTGCCAGCAGTGGTAGGGGCAGAAGTCAGCCCCAGCATTTT
TRBV12-3/TRBV12-4	TRBJ1-2	few	-	CASSLVGLDGYTF	TGTGCCAGCAGTTTGGTGGGGTTGGACGGCTACACCTTC
TRBV5-6	TRBJ2-5	-	TRBD1	CASSPQDRGRGLETQYF	TGTGCCAGCAGCCCCCAAGACAGGGGTAGAGGGTTAGAGACCCAGTACTTC
TRBV29-1	TRBJ2-2	-	-	CSYLNTGELFF	TGCAGCTACCTAAACACCGGGGAGCTGTTTTTT
TRBV9	TRBJ2-6	few	-	CASSPGDGANVLTF	TGTGCCAGCAGCCCGGGGGATGGGGCCAACGTCCTGACTTTC